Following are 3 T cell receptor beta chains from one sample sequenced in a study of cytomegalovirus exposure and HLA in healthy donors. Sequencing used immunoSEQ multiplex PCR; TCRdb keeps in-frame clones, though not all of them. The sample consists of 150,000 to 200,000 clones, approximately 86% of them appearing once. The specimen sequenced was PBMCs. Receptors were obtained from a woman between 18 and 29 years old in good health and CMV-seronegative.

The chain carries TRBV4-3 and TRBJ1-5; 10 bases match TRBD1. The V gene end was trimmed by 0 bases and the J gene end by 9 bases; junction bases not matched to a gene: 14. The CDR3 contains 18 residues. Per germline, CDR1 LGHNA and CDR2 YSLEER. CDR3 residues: CASSQDAPGTGDFRPQHF. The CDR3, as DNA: TGCGCCAGCAGCCAAGATGCGCCGGGGACAGGGGACTTTCGGCCCCAGCATTTT.

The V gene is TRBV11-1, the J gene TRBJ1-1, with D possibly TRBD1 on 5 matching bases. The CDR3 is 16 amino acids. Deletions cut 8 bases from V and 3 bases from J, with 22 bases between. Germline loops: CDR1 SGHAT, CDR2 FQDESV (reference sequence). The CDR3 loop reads CASELLVLSGDTEAFF. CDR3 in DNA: TGTGCCAGCGAGCTTCTAGTCCTATCGGGGGACACTGAAGCTTTCTTT.

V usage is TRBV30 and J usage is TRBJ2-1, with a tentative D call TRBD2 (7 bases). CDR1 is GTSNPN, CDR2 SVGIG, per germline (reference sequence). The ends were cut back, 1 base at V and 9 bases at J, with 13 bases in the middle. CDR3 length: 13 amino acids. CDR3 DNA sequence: TGTGCCTGGAGTGGATCGGGGGGCTCTGAGCAGTTCTTC. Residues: CAWSGSGGSEQFF.